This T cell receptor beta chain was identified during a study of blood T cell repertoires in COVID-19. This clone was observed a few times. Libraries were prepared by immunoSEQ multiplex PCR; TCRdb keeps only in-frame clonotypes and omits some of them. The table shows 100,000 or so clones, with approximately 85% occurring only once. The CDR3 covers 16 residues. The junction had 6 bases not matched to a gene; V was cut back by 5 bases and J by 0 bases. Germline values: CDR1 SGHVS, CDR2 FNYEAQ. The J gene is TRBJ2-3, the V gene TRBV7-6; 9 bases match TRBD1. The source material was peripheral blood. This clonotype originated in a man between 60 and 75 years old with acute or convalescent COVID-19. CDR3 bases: TGTGCCAGCAGCCCCCGGACAGGGGTGAGCACAGATACGCAGTATTTT. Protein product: CASSPRTGVSTDTQYF.